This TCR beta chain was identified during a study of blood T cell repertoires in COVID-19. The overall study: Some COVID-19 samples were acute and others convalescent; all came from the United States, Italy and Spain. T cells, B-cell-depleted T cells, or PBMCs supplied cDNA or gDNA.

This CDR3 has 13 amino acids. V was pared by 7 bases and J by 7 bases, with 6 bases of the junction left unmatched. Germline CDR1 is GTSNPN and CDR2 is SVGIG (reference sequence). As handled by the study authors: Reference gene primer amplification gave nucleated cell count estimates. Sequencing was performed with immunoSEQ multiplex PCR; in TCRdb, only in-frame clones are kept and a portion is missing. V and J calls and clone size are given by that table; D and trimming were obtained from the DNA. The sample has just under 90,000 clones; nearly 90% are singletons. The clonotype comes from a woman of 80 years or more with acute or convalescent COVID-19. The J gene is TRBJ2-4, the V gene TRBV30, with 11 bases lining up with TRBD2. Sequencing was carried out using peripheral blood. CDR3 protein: CAYNLAGGNIQYF. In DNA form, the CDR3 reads TGTGCCTACAATCTAGCGGGAGGCAACATTCAGTACTTC. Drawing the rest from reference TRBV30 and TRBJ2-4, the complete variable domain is SQTIHQWPATLVQPVGSPLSLECTVEGTSNPNLYWYRQAAGRGLQLLFYSVGIGQISSEVPQNLSASRPQDRQFILSSKKLLLSDSGFYLCAYNLAGGNIQYFGAGTRLSVL.